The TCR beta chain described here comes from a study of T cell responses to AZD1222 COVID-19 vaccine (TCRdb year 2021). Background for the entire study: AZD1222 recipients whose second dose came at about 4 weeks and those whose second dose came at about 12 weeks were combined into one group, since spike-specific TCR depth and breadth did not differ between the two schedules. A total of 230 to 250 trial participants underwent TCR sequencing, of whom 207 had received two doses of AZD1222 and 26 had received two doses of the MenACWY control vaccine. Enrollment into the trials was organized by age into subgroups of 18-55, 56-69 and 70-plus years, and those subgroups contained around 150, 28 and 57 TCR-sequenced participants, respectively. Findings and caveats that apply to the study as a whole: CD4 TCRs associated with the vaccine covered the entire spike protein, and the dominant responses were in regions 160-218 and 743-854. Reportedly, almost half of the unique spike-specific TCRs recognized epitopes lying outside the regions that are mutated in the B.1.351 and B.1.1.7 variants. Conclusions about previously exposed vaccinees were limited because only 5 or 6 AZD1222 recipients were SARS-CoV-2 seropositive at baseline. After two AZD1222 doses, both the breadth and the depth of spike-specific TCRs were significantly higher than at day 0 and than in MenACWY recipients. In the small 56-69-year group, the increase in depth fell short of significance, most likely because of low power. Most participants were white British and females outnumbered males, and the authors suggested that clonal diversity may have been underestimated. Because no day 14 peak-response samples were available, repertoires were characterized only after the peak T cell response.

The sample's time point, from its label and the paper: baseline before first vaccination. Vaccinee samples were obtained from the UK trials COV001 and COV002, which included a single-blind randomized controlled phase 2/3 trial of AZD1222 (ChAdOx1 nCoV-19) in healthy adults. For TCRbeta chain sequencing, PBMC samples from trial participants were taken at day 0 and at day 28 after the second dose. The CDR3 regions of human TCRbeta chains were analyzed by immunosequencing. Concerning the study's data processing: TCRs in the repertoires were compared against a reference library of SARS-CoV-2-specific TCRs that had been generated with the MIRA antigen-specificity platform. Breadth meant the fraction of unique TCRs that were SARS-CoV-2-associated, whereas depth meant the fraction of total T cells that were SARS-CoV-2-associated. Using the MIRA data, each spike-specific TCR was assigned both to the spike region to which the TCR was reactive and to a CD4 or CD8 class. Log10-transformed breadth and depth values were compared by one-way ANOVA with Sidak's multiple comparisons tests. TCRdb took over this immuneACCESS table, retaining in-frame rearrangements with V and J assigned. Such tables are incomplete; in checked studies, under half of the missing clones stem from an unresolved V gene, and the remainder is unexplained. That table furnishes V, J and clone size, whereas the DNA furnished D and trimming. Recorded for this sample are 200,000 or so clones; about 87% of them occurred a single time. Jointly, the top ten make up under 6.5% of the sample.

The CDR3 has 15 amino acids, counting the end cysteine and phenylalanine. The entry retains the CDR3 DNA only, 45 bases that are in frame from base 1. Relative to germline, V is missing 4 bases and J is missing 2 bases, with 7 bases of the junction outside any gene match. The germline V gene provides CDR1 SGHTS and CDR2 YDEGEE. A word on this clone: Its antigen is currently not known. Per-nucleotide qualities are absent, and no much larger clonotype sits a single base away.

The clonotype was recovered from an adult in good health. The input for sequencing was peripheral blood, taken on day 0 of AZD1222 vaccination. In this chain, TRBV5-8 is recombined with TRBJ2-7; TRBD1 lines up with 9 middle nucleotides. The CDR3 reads CASSLRDRDTYEQYF. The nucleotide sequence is TGTGCCAGCAGCCTCCGGGACAGGGATACCTACGAGCAGTACTTC.